This T cell receptor beta chain emerged from a study of cytomegalovirus exposure and HLA in healthy donors. PCR amplification relied on 60 Vbeta primers (plus 13 Jbeta primers). The method was immunoSEQ multiplex PCR; TCRdb's version includes in-frame clones alone and lacks a portion of them. The sample consists of roughly 160,000 clones, more than 70% of them appearing once. Trimming removed 5 bases at V and 4 bases at J, with 6 bases between. The CDR3 spans 12 residues. CDR1 SGHRS and CDR2 YFSETQ come from the germline V gene. Material: PBMCs. This TCR was sampled from a boy between 2 and 10 years old in good health and CMV-seronegative. The genes are TRBV5-1 and TRBJ2-2; maybe TRBD1 (6 bases). DNA for the CDR3: TGCGCCAGCAGGGGGGCCACCGGGGAGCTGTTTTTT. Its translation is CASRGATGELFF.